The T cell receptor (beta chain) described here comes from a study of OX40 agonist ivuxolimab in advanced cancers. Turning to the study itself: Every 2 weeks, patients received ivuxolimab intravenously, dosed at 0.01 to 10 mg/kg. The study's findings and limits: Certain nonresponding patients likewise had low normalized T-cell clonal expansion. On average, a greater number of expanded clones characterised CD8+ T cells relative to CD4+.

Worth noting for this clone: Its antigen is not known.

TCRdb keeps only in-frame clones here, not all; method: immunoSEQ multiplex PCR. The sample includes tens of thousands of clones, approximately 94% seen only once; the top ten take around 3%. The germline gives CDR1 SGHDT, CDR2 YYEEEE. This CDR3 region has 15 residues. The V gene end was trimmed by 3 bases and the J gene end by 4 bases; junction bases not matched to a gene: 9. This chain links TRBV5-6 with TRBJ2-5, with 7 positions matching TRBD2. The starting material was CD4+ or CD8+ T cells sorted from blood, obtained in a trial of the OX40 agonist ivuxolimab. This receptor was taken from an adult with an advanced solid tumor such as melanoma, head and neck, liver or kidney cancer. CDR3 loop: CASSYGTTWGETQYF. The CDR3 DNA sequence: TGTGCCAGCAGCTACGGGACTACTTGGGGAGAGACCCAGTACTTC.